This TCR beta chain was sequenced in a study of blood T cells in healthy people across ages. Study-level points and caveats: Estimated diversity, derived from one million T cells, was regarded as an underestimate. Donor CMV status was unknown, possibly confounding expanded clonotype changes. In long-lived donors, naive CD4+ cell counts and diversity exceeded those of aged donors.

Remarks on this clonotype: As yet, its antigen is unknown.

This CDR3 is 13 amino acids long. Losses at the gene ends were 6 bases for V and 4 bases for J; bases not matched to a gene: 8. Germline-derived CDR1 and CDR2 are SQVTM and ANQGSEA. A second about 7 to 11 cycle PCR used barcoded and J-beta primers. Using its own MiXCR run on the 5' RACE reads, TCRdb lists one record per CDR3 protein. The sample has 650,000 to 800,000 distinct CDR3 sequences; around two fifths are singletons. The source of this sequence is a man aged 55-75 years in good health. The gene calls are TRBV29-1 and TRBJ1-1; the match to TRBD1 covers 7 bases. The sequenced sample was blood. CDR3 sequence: CSVGAGDSTEAFF. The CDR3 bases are TGCAGCGTAGGGGCTGGGGACAGCACTGAAGCTTTCTTT. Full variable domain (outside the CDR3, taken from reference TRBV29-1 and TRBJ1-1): SAVISQKPSRDICQRGTSLTIQCQVDSQVTMMFWYRQQPGQSLTLIATANQGSEATYESGFVIDKFPISRPNLTFSTLTVSNMSPEDSSIYLCSVGAGDSTEAFFGQGTRLTVV.